Presented here are 28 T cell receptor beta chains from one specimen sequenced in a study of T cell changes during pregnancy in multiple sclerosis (dated by TCRdb to about 2019). Libraries were built with the immunoSEQ multiplex PCR assay. This immuneACCESS table, as held by TCRdb, lists in-frame sequences with V and J called but not all clones. Of the missing ones, under half trace to an unresolved V gene in checked studies; the others have no known cause. The sample table records about 36,000 clones; approximately 89% of these occur just once. The ten largest clones take up approximately 11% of the sample. The sample here was CD8+ T cells from peripheral blood mononuclear cells, taken in the third trimester of pregnancy. Receptors originate from a female donor with multiple sclerosis, enrolled in a pregnancy study.

The rearrangement uses TRBV5-1 and TRBJ1-2; no firm D call. The CDR3 length is 13 residues. Trimming shortened V by 4 bases and J by 4 bases, and 11 bases separated the two germline ends. Germline V gene sequence: CDR1 SGHRS, CDR2 YFSETQ. The CDR3 reads CASSLAETYGYTF. In DNA form, the CDR3 reads TGCGCCAGCAGCCTGGCAGAAACCTATGGCTACACCTTC.

This chain joins TRBV6-5 and TRBJ2-7; 8 bases are shared with TRBD1. The germline V gene has CDR1 MNHEY and CDR2 SVGAGI. J gave up 4 bases and V 6 bases, and 11 bases lay outside the gene matches. This CDR3 is 15 amino acids long. The CDR3 reads CASSSLAGGLYEQYF. For the CDR3, the DNA is TGTGCCAGCAGCTCCCTGGCAGGGGGCTTATACGAGCAGTACTTC.

The chain joins TRBV11-1 to TRBJ2-3, with 8 bases identical to TRBD2. This CDR3 spans 15 amino acids. V was clipped by 2 bases and J by 4 bases; unmatched bases: 5. Germline V lookup: CDR1 SGHAT, CDR2 FQDESV (reference sequence). As DNA, the CDR3 is TGTGCCAGCAGCTTATTCGCGGGAGGCCCAGATACGCAGTATTTT. Translated, it gives CASSLFAGGPDTQYF.

The gene calls are TRBV20-1 and TRBJ2-7; no clear D. Germline lookup yields CDR1 DFQATT and CDR2 SNEGSKA (reference sequence). The CDR3 runs 11 residues. V lost 3 bases and J lost 5, with 8 bases in between. CDR3 in amino acids: CSASMGHEQYF. The CDR3 DNA is TGCAGTGCTAGTATGGGCCACGAGCAGTACTTC.

The genes are TRBV6-1 and TRBJ1-2; 11 bases agree with TRBD1. The CDR3 is 17 residues long. V was clipped by 4 bases and J by 6 bases; unmatched bases: 13. Germline CDR1 is MNHNS and CDR2 is SASEGT. The CDR3 coding sequence is TGTGCCAGCAGTGCCGGGACAGGGGGGTTGAGGAAAGATGGCTACACCTTC. It encodes CASSAGTGGLRKDGYTF.

The chain joins TRBV19 to TRBJ1-2, with D uncertain. The V gene lost 3 bases and the J gene lost 1 base, with 9 bases spanning the gap. Per the germline V gene, CDR1 is LNHDA and CDR2 is SQIVND (reference sequence). This CDR3 contains 14 residues. The CDR3 DNA reads TGTGCCAGTAGTATCCCGACTGTTAACTATGGCTACACCTTC. Translating gives CASSIPTVNYGYTF.

The chain links TRBV13 to TRBJ1-3; the D gene is possibly TRBD1 (5 bases). Trimming left V 4 bases short and J 0 bases short, with 10 bases between. The CDR3 contains 15 residues. The germline V gene has CDR1 PRHDT and CDR2 FYEKMQ (reference sequence). The CDR3 is CASSSRVCSGNTIYF. DNA for the CDR3: TGTGCCAGCAGCTCCAGGGTTTGCTCTGGAAACACCATATATTTT.

CDR3 sequence: CASSWTGGTYEQYF. CDR3 in DNA: TGTGCCAGCTCATGGACAGGGGGTACCTACGAGCAGTACTTC. The V and J genes are TRBV28 and TRBJ2-7; 10 positions match TRBD1. The germline V gene encodes CDR1 MDHEN and CDR2 SYDVKM. J gave up 2 bases and V 8 bases, and 6 bases lay outside the gene matches. The CDR3 covers 14 residues.

V usage is TRBV7-9 and J usage is TRBJ2-1, with D maybe TRBD2 (5 bases). Per germline, CDR1 SEHNR and CDR2 FQNEAQ (reference sequence). V was trimmed by 10 bases and J by 9 bases, leaving 13 bases between them. The CDR3 is made up of 11 amino acids. CDR3 sequence (DNA): TGTGCCACCCTCAGTCGGGGTGAGCAGTTCTTC. Translation gives CATLSRGEQFF.

There are a few counts of this clone. V gene TRBV7-2 combines with J gene TRBJ2-5; 16 bases line up with TRBD2. Germline CDR1 and CDR2: SGHTA and FQGNSA. V lost 5 bases and J lost 6; bases outside the gene matches: 9. The CDR3 extends over 17 amino acids. The CDR3 here is CASSHGTSGGGPKTQYF. DNA of the CDR3: TGTGCCAGCAGCCACGGGACTAGCGGGGGGGGGCCCAAGACCCAGTACTTC.

This chain connects TRBV11-2 to TRBJ1-1; D uncertain. Germline V gene lookup returns CDR1 SGHAT and CDR2 FQNNGV. Trimming removed 2 bases at V and 2 bases at J, with 6 bases between. The CDR3 covers 13 residues. This CDR3 reads CASSLSLNTEAFF. CDR3 bases: TGTGCCAGCAGCTTATCTCTTAACACTGAAGCTTTCTTT.

The rearrangement joins TRBV27 to TRBJ2-7, with 7 bases aligning to TRBD1. The germline V gene encodes CDR1 MNHEY and CDR2 SMNVEV (reference sequence). CDR3 length: 15 amino acids. V shed 5 bases and J 3 bases; nucleotides not matched to a gene: 10. The CDR3 coding sequence is TGTGCCAGCAGTCGACCCGGGACAGCCTTCTACGAGCAGTACTTC. It yields the protein CASSRPGTAFYEQYF.

V and J are TRBV6-6 and TRBJ2-7; tentative D call: TRBD1 (5 bases). Germline V gene sequence: CDR1 MNHNY, CDR2 SVGAGI (reference sequence). V was cut by 5 bases and J by 2 bases, with 10 bases left in between. The CDR3 consists of 13 residues. The CDR3 region has the DNA TGTGCCAGCAGTATACAGGTTACCTACGAGCAGTACTTC. This gives the protein CASSIQVTYEQYF.

The chain is built from TRBV5-1 and TRBJ1-6; 9 positions match TRBD1. The CDR3 covers 16 residues. J lost 10 bases, V lost 2 bases, and 10 bases had no gene match. The germline V gene encodes CDR1 SGHRS and CDR2 YFSETQ. The CDR3: CASSLHYRGRISPLHF. The DNA for the CDR3 is TGCGCCAGCAGCTTACACTACAGGGGGCGGATCTCACCCCTCCACTTT.

In this sample, this clone turned up once. The rearrangement joins TRBV30 to TRBJ1-2; D remains unclear. Trimming cost V 0 bases and J 4 bases, with 12 bases left between them. The CDR3 is 14 amino acids. The germline CDR1 and CDR2 sequences are GTSNPN and SVGIG (reference sequence). CDR3 protein: CAWSVPEGSYGYTF. The CDR3 region has the DNA TGTGCCTGGAGTGTACCTGAGGGAAGCTATGGCTACACCTTC.

V and J are TRBV30 and TRBJ1-2; possible D gene TRBD1, 6 bases. V lost 0 bases to trimming and J lost 8 bases, with 10 bases between them. CDR1 is GTSNPN, CDR2 SVGIG, per germline (reference sequence). The CDR3 is made up of 12 amino acids. CDR3 nucleotides: TGTGCCTGGAGTGTATGGGGGCTCGGCTACACCTTC. It is translated as CAWSVWGLGYTF.

This chain uses TRBV7-9 with TRBJ2-3, with 7 bases fitting TRBD2. There are 16 residues in the CDR3. Germline V CDR1 and CDR2: SEHNR, FQNEAQ (reference sequence). The V gene end was trimmed by 5 bases and the J gene end by 1 base; junction bases not matched to a gene: 9. CDR3 DNA sequence: TGTGCCAGCAGCCAATCTAGCGGCTTTGGCACAGATACGCAGTATTTT. Amino acid sequence: CASSQSSGFGTDTQYF. The complete variable domain, with remaining parts taken from reference TRBV7-9 and TRBJ2-3, reads DTGVSQNPRHKITKRGQNVTFRCDPISEHNRLYWYRQTLGQGPEFLTYFQNEAQLEKSRLLSDRFSAERPKGSFSTLEIQRTEQGDSAMYLCASSQSSGFGTDTQYFGPGTRLTVL.

The chain joins TRBV29-1 to TRBJ2-7, with 10 bases identical to TRBD2. Germline V gene lookup returns CDR1 SQVTM and CDR2 ANQGSEA. CDR3 size: 13 residues. With 4 bases clipped from V and 5 bases from J, the junction kept 5 bases outside the gene matches. CDR3 protein: CSVGLAGVDEQYF. The CDR3 region has the DNA TGCAGCGTTGGGCTAGCGGGAGTTGACGAGCAGTACTTC.

The gene calls are TRBV6-1 and TRBJ1-1; D gene ambiguous. Germline V gene data show CDR1 as MNHNS and CDR2 as SASEGT. V was trimmed by 4 bases and J by 0 bases, leaving 12 bases between them. The CDR3 length is 15 residues. The DNA for the CDR3 is TGTGCCAGCAGTGGGGGAAGGAGGATGAACACTGAAGCTTTCTTT. Encoded protein: CASSGGRRMNTEAFF.

V is TRBV27 and J is TRBJ2-1, with D tentatively TRBD2 (6 bases). Trimming shortened V by 1 base and J by 7 bases, and 11 bases separated the two germline ends. CDR3 length: 14 amino acids. CDR1 is MNHEY, CDR2 SMNVEV, per germline (reference sequence). CDR3 nucleotides: TGTGCCAGCAGTTTATATGGAGGGCCGAATGAGCAGTTCTTC. As protein: CASSLYGGPNEQFF.

The chain is built from TRBV6-5 and TRBJ2-1; D gene unclear. CDR3 length: 13 residues. The germline gives CDR1 MNHEY, CDR2 SVGAGI. The V gene lost 0 bases and the J gene lost 4 bases, with 4 bases spanning the gap. CDR3: CASSYSRYNEQFF. CDR3 nucleotides: TGTGCCAGCAGTTACTCGAGGTACAATGAGCAGTTCTTC.

V usage is TRBV19 and J usage is TRBJ2-4; D not resolved. The CDR3 totals 13 residues. Trimming shortened V by 6 bases and J by 6 bases, and 12 bases separated the two germline ends. Germline CDR1 reads LNHDA; CDR2 reads SQIVND (reference sequence). CDR3 sequence (DNA): TGTGCCAGTAGCTACTTAGGCGGAAACATTCAGTACTTC. Encoded protein: CASSYLGGNIQYF.

CDR3 nucleotide sequence: TGTGCCAGCAGCAGCGGGAGAGGGAATGAGCAGTTCTTC. Translated, it gives CASSSGRGNEQFF. The V and J genes are TRBV5-4 and TRBJ2-1; TRBD2 matches 8 bases. V lost 4 bases to trimming and J lost 7 bases; unmatched junction nucleotides: 4. This CDR3 region has 13 residues. CDR1 is SGHNT and CDR2 is YYREEE in the germline V gene (reference sequence).

This chain uses TRBV27 with TRBJ1-1, with 8 positions matching TRBD1. The CDR3 has 14 residues. The V gene end was trimmed by 5 bases and the J gene end by 4 bases; junction bases not matched to a gene: 6. Germline lookup yields CDR1 MNHEY and CDR2 SMNVEV (reference sequence). The chain's CDR3 is CASSPLDRGTEAFF. The CDR3 coding sequence is TGTGCCAGCAGTCCCCTTGACAGGGGCACTGAAGCTTTCTTT.

This clone was seen a single time. The chain is built from TRBV11-2 and TRBJ1-2; D remains ambiguous. V was cut by 4 bases and J by 2 bases, with 26 bases left in between. Germline lookup yields CDR1 SGHAT and CDR2 FQNNGV. The CDR3 totals 19 residues. The CDR3 bases are TGTGCCAGCAGCTCTTTTAACGCCCACCGAGCTATTGTAAACTATGGCTACACCTTC. It translates to CASSSFNAHRAIVNYGYTF.

The J gene is TRBJ1-2, the V gene TRBV6-5, with TRBD1 matching 9 bases. Germline CDR1 MNHEY, CDR2 SVGAGI. V shed 5 bases, J shed 4 bases, and the junction held 8 bases outside the gene matches. The CDR3 contains 15 residues. CDR3 sequence (DNA): TGTGCCAGCAGTAAAGGGACAGGGATGGTCTATGGCTACACCTTC. Translated, it gives CASSKGTGMVYGYTF.

The CDR3 bases are TGTGCCAGCAGCTTAGTGGGCCCAACCGGGGAGCTGTTTTTT. As protein: CASSLVGPTGELFF. The chain carries TRBV7-8 and TRBJ2-2; D is undetermined. This CDR3 has 14 amino acids. Germline CDR1 SGHVS, CDR2 FQNEAQ. The V end lost 1 base, the J end lost 5 bases, and 8 bases lay between the germline ends.

The genes are TRBV19 and TRBJ2-7; 8 positions agree with TRBD2. Germline loops: CDR1 LNHDA, CDR2 SQIVND (reference sequence). Trimming at V came to 4 bases and at J to 3 bases, leaving 5 bases not matched to a gene. The CDR3 is made up of 14 amino acids. The CDR3 bases are TGTGCCAGTAGTAATAGCGGGATCCTCTACGAGCAGTACTTC. This translates into CASSNSGILYEQYF.